This entry describes one T cell receptor beta chain. V was shortened by 5 bases and J by 5 bases, with 16 bases between the two germline ends. CDR3 length: 14 amino acids. Germline values: CDR1 SEHNR, CDR2 FQNEAQ (reference sequence). The assay used deep level. For sorted subsets, approximately 0.2 ug DNA per replicate equaled 30,000 or so T cell genomes. Assay: immunoSEQ multiplex PCR; the TCRdb copy retains only in-frame clones and omits some. The data show millions of clones, around nine tenths seen once. Splitting of CD4+ cells produced CD45RA+ naive and CD45RA-negative memory subsets. These data come from a study of shared clonotypes between healthy human individuals.

The receptor was isolated from a man younger than 35 in good health. Material for sequencing was naive CD4+ T cells sorted from blood. Subset of the sample: CD45RA+ positively selected. This chain links TRBV7-9 with TRBJ2-7, with D possibly matching TRBD1 (6 bases). The CDR3 nucleotides are TGTGCCAGCAGCCCCGGGACAAAGGGGAACGAGCAGTACTTC. Residues: CASSPGTKGNEQYF.